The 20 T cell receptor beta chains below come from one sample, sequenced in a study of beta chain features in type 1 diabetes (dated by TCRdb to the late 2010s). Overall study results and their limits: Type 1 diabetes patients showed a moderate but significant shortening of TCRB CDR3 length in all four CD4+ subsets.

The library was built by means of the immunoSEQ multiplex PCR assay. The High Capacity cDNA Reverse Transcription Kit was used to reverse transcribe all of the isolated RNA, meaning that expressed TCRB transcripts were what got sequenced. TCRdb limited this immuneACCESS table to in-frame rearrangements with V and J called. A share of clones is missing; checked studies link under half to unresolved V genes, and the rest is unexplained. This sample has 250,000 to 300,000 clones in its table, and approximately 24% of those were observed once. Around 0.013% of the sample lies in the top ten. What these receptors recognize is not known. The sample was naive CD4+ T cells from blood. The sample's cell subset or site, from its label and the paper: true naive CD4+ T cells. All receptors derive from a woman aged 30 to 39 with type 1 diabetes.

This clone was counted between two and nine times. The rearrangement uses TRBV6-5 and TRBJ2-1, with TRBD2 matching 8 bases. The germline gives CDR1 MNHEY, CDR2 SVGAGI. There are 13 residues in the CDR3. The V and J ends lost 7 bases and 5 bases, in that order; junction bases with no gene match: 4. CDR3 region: CASTGLAHNEQFF. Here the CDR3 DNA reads TGTGCCAGCACCGGACTAGCCCACAATGAGCAGTTCTTC.

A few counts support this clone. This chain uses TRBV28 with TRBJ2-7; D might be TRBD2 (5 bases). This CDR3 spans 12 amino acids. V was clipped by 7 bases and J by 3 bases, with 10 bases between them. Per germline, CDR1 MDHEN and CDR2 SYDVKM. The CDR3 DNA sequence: TGTGCCAGCACCAAGGCGGGCTACGAGCAGTACTTC. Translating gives CASTKAGYEQYF.

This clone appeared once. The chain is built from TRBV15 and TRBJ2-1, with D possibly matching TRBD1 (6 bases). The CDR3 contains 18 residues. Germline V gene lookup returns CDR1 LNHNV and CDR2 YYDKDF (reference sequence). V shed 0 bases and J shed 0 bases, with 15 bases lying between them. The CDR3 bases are TGTGCCACCAGCAGAGAAGGGCAGGGGCTCGGCTCCTACAATGAGCAGTTCTTC. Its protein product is CATSREGQGLGSYNEQFF.

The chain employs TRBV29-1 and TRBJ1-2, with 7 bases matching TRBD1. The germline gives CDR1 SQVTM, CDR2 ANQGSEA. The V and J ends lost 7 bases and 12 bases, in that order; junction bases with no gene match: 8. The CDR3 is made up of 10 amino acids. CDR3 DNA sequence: TGCAGCGCGGGGACAGCCCTAGACACCTTC. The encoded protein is CSAGTALDTF.

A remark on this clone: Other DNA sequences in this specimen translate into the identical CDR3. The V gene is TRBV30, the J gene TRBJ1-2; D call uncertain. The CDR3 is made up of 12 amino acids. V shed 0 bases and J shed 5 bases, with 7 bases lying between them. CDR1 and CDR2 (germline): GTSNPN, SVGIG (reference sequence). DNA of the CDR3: TGTGCCTGGAGTGTGAGTAGTTATGGCTACACCTTC. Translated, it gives CAWSVSSYGYTF.

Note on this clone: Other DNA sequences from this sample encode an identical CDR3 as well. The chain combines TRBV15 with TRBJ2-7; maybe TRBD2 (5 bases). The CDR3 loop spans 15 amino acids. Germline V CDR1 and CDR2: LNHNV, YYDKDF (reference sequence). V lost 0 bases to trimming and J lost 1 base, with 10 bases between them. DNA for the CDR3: TGTGCCACCAGCAGAGAAGCAGGAGGATCCTACGAGCAGTACTTC. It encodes CATSREAGGSYEQYF.

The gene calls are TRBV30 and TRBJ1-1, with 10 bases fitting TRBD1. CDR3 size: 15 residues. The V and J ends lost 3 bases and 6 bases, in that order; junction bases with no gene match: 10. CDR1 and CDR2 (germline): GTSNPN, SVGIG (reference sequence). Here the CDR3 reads CAWRNPGQGRAEAFF. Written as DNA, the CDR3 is TGTGCCTGGAGGAATCCGGGACAGGGGCGTGCTGAAGCTTTCTTT.

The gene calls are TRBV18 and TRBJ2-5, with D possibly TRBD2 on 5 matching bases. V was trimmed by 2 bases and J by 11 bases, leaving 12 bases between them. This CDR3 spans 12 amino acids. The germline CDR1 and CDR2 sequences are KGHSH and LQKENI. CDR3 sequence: CASSPDLREQYF. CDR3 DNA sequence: TGTGCCAGCTCACCAGATCTAAGGGAGCAGTACTTC.

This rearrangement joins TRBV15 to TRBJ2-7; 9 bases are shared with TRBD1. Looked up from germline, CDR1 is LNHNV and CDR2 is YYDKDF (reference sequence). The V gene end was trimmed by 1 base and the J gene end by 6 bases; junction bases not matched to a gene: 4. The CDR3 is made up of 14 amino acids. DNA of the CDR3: TGTGCCACCAGCAGAGCCGGGACAGGGTTCGAGCAGTACTTC. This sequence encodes CATSRAGTGFEQYF.

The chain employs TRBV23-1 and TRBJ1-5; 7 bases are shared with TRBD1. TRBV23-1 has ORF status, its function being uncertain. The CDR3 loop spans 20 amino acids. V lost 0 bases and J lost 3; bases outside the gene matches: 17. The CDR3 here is CASSQSCQGVYSADNQPQHF. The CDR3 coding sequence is TGCGCCAGCAGTCAATCATGCCAGGGGGTTTATTCGGCCGACAATCAGCCCCAGCATTTT.

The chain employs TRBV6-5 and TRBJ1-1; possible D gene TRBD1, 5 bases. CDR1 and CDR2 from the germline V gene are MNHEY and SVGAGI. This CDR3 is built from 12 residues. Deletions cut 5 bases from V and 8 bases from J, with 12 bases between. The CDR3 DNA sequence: TGTGCCAGCAGTCGGGGGAGTAGGGAAGCTTTCTTT. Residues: CASSRGSREAFF.

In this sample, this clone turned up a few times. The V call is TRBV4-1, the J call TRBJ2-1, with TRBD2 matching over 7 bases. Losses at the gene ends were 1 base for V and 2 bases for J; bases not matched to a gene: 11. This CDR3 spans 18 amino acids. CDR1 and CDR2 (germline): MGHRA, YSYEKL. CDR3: CASSQGLAEGPTYNEQFF. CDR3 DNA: TGCGCCAGCAGCCAAGGGCTAGCGGAGGGACCCACCTACAATGAGCAGTTCTTC.

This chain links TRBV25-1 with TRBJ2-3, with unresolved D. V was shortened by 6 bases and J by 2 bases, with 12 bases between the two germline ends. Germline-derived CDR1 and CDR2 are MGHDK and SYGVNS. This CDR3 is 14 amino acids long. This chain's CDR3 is CASSRDGYTDTQYF. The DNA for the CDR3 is TGTGCCAGCAGCCGAGACGGGTACACAGATACGCAGTATTTT.

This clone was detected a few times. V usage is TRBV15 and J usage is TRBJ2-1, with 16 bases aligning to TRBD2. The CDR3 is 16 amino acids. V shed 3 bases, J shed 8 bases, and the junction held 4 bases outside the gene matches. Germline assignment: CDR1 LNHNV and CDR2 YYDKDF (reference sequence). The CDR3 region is CATSRGLAGGIDEQFF. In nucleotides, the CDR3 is TGTGCCACCAGCAGGGGACTAGCGGGAGGGATAGATGAGCAGTTCTTC.

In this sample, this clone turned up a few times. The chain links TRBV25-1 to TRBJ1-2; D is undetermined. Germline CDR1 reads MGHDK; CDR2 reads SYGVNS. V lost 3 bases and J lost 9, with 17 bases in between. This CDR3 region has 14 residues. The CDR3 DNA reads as TGTGCCAGCAGTGAGTTCGGTTATCTAACCCGCTACACCTTC. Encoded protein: CASSEFGYLTRYTF.

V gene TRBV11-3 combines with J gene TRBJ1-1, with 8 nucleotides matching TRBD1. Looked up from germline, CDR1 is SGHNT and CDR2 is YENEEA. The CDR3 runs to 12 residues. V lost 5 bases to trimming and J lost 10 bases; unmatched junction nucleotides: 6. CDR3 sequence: CASSARQGTAFF. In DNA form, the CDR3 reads TGTGCCAGCAGCGCACGACAGGGGACAGCTTTCTTT.

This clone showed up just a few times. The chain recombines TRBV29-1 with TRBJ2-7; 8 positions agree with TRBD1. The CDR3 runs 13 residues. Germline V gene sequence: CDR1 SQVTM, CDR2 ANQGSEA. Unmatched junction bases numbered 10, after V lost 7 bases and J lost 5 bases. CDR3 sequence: CSAWTGKGDEQYF. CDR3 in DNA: TGCAGCGCATGGACAGGGAAGGGAGACGAGCAGTACTTC.

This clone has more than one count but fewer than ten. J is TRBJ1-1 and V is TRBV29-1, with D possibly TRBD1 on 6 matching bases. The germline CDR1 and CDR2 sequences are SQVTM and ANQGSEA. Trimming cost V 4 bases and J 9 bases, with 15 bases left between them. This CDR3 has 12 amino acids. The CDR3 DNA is TGCAGCGTTGCTTTGGGGGCGGAAAAAGCTTTCTTT. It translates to CSVALGAEKAFF.

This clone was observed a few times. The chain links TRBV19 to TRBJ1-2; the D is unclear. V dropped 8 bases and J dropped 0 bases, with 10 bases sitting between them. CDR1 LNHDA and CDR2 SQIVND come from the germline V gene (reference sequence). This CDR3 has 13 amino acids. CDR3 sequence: CASGNAANYGYTF. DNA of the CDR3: TGTGCCAGTGGTAATGCGGCTAACTATGGCTACACCTTC.

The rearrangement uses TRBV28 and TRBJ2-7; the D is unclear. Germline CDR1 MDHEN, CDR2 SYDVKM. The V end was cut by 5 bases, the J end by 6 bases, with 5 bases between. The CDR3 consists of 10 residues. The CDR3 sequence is CASSAGEQYF. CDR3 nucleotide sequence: TGTGCCAGCAGTGCAGGCGAGCAGTACTTC.